This entry describes one TCR beta chain. Its binding antigen is unknown. No base qualities exist here, and no much larger clone lies one base off it. From the germline V gene, CDR1 is KGHSH and CDR2 is LQKENI. Deletion took 6 bases off V and 2 bases off J, with a span of 6 bases between the germline ends. From its cysteine to its phenylalanine, the CDR3 spans 12 amino acids. Only the CDR3 DNA stays, 36 bases, in frame from base 1. Per the publication, the time point label means: 100 days after allo-HCT. Blood from recipients was drawn about 28 days before transplant and again at days 30, 100 and 180 after transplant. Nuclei Lysis Solution was used to extract genomic DNA from fresh or cryopreserved unfractionated peripheral blood mononuclear cells. These data originate in a study of T cell clonotyping in hematopoietic cell transplantation (dated by TCRdb to the early 2020s). Study-wide context: A total of fewer than 150 blood samples were gathered in the study from fewer than 40 consecutive transplant recipients along with their related donors. Patient recruitment ran from 2015 to early 2017, and follow-up continued until September 2020 or death.

With the immunoSEQ assay, which is a bias-controlled multiplex PCR relying on V- and J-specific primers, TCR beta CDR3 regions were amplified from genomic DNA. A proprietary barcode and Illumina adapter sequences were added to the CDR3 amplicons in a second PCR step. An Illumina MiSeq instrument was used for sequencing of the CDR3 libraries. Per the original workflow: Export and quality control were performed with immunoSEQ Analyzer 3.0, and downstream analyses were performed with R Bioconductor and Immunarch. Repertoire metrics were calculated using only productive rearrangements within the normalized downsampled data set. Pathologically expanded clonotypes were defined as those larger than 5 templates in the normalized cohort. The Inverse Simpson Index was used to measure repertoire diversity. CMV-specificity analyses were carried out on the non-normalized data set to capture all clonotypes. The immuneACCESS repertoire file appears here via TCRdb, limited to in-frame rearrangements. These files lack a portion of the clones; in checked studies, under half of the deficit traces to unresolved V genes, and the cause of the others is not known. V, J and clone size are taken as reported in that table, and D and trimming were inferred from the DNA itself. The sample table records roughly 6,000 clones; 85% to 90% of these occur just once. The ten largest clonotypes hold around 5% of the sample.

On the study overall, not on this receptor specifically: Recipient TCR diversity fell after transplant, with pathologically expanded clonotypes rising progressively from day 30 to day 180. Broader posttransplant TCR repertoire diversity was predicted by donor and pretransplant recipient Inverse Simpson Index values. Recipient repertoires showed only a small fraction of overlap with donor repertoires, and over 95% appeared de novo at the given depth. The sample size was limited and the cells went unsorted, which meant the CD4 and CD8 repertoire contributions could not be told apart.

The chain couples TRBV18 to TRBJ2-3; the D gene cannot be resolved reliably. The receptor was isolated from a female patient aged 40-50 years who had an allogeneic stem cell transplant from a related donor, so the T cells may come from the graft donor. Some clones in this sample may be carry-over from other donors' samples. The sequences come from peripheral blood mononuclear cells, collected 100 days after allogeneic stem cell transplant. The CDR3 here reads CASSQTTDTQYF. The nucleotide sequence reads as follows: TGTGCCAGCTCGCAAACCACAGATACGCAGTATTTT.